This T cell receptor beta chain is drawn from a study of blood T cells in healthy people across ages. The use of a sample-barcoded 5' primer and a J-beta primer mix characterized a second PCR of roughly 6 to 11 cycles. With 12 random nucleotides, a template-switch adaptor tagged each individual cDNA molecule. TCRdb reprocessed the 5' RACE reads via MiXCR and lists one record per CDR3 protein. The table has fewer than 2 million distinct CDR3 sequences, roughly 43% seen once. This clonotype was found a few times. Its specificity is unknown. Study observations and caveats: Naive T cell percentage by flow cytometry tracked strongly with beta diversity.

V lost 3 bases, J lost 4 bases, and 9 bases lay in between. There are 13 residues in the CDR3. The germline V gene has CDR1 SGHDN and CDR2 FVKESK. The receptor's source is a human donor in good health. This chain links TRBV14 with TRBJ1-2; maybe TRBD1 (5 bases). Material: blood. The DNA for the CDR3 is TGTGCCAGCAGCCAGGGACGGGCCTATGGCTACACCTTC. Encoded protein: CASSQGRAYGYTF.